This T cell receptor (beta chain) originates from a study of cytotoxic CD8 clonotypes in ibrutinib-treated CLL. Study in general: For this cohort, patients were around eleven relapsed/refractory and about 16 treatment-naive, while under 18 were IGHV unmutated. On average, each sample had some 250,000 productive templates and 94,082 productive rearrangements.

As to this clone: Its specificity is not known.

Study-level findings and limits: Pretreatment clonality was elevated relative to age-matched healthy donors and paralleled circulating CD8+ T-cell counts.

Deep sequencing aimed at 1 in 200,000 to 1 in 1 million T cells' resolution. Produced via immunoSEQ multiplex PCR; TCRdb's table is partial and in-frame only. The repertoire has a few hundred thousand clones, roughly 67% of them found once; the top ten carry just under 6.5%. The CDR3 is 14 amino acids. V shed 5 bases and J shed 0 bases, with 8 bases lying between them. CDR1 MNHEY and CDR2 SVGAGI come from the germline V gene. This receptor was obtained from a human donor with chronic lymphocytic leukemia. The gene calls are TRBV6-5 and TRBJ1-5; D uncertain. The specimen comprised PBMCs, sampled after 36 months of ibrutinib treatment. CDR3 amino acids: CASSRRYSNQPQHF. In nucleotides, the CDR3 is TGTGCCAGCAGTCGACGGTATAGCAATCAGCCCCAGCATTTT.